The 16 T cell receptor beta chains listed next were all sequenced from one sample in a study of T cells in Graves' hyperthyroidism and ophthalmopathy. From RNA transcripts, TCR beta CDR3 regions were amplified. An initial round of RT-PCR targeting the TCR CDR3 relied on the HTBI primer set. TCRdb passed the multiplex PCR reads through MiXCR, listing each CDR3 protein once. The table lists a few hundred thousand distinct CDR3 sequences, 15% to 19% of them singletons. Source material: blood. The receptor source for this set is a woman in her twenties or thirties with Graves' hyperthyroidism.

This clonotype was detected ten times or more. The J gene is TRBJ1-5, the V gene TRBV5-8, with D possibly matching TRBD1 (5 bases). Trimming left V 3 bases short and J 4 bases short, with 8 bases between. The germline V gene encodes CDR1 SGHTS and CDR2 YDEGEE. This CDR3 contains 13 residues. CDR3 bases: TGTGCCAGCAGCTCGTACAGGAATCAGCCCCAGCATTTT. This sequence encodes CASSSYRNQPQHF.

This clonotype was counted many times. The chain joins TRBV12-3 or TRBV12-4 to TRBJ2-1; 15 bases align to TRBD2. V was clipped by 4 bases and J by 7 bases; unmatched bases: 17. The CDR3 is 20 amino acids. In nucleotides, the CDR3 is TGTGCCAGCAGTTGGGGGGGGAGAGGACTAGCGGGAGGGCCATGGAATGAGCAGTTCTTC. This sequence encodes CASSWGGRGLAGGPWNEQFF.

The chain has TRBV5-5 and TRBJ1-2; D is undetermined. Germline V CDR1 and CDR2: SGHKS, YYEKEE (reference sequence). V was clipped by 2 bases and J by 3 bases, with 11 bases between them. The CDR3 covers 14 residues. The CDR3 spells CASSFIAGDYGYTF. CDR3 nucleotide sequence: TGTGCCAGCAGCTTTATAGCCGGGGACTATGGCTACACCTTC.

This clonotype showed up many times. J is TRBJ2-3 and V is TRBV7-9; possibly TRBD1 for D (6 bases). The CDR3 totals 15 residues. The germline V and J ends were trimmed by 1 base and 2 bases, with 10 bases remaining between them. Per germline, CDR1 SEHNR and CDR2 FQNEAQ (reference sequence). CDR3 coding DNA: TGTGCCAGCAGCTTAGGTTACAGGGCCACAGATACGCAGTATTTT. Residues: CASSLGYRATDTQYF.

This clonotype came up many times. V is TRBV19 and J is TRBJ1-1; 10 bases line up with TRBD1. The germline V gene encodes CDR1 LNHDA and CDR2 SQIVND (reference sequence). With V trimmed by 4 bases and J by 4 bases, 9 bases remained unmatched. The CDR3 totals 16 residues. The CDR3 spells CASSTETGGVSTEAFF. As DNA, the CDR3 is TGTGCCAGTAGTACCGAGACAGGGGGCGTGAGCACTGAAGCTTTCTTT. Full variable domain (outside the CDR3, taken from reference TRBV19 and TRBJ1-1): DGGITQSPKYLFRKEGQNVTLSCEQNLNHDAMYWYRQDPGQGLRLIYYSQIVNDFQKGDIAEGYSVSREKKESFPLTVTSAQKNPTAFYLCASSTETGGVSTEAFFGQGTRLTVV.

In its sample, this clonotype was seen many times. The chain links TRBV7-2 to TRBJ2-3; 9 bases agree with TRBD2. Germline CDR1 is SGHTA and CDR2 is FQGNSA. The trim removed 2 bases at V and 0 bases at J, leaving 0 bases unmatched. The CDR3 covers 15 residues. The CDR3 bases are TGTGCCAGCAGCTTACTAGCGGGGAGCACAGATACGCAGTATTTT. It yields the protein CASSLLAGSTDTQYF.

This clonotype was observed once. This sequence joins TRBV9 and TRBJ2-1; 8 bases are a match to TRBD2. CDR1 and CDR2 (germline): SGDLS, YYNGEE. The CDR3 sequence is 17 residues long. The V segment lost 2 bases and the J segment 3 bases; nucleotides outside the gene matches: 10. The CDR3 sequence: CASSVREGTRVYNEQFF. In nucleotides, the CDR3 is TGTGCCAGCAGCGTCCGCGAAGGGACTAGGGTCTACAATGAGCAGTTCTTC.

The sample holds one count of this clonotype. The gene calls are TRBV7-2 and TRBJ1-2, with no clear D. V was trimmed by 1 base and J by 7 bases, leaving 13 bases between them. The CDR3 covers 14 residues. Germline CDR1 is SGHTA and CDR2 is FQGNSA. Written as DNA, the CDR3 is TGTGCCAGCAGCTTAGGCCCAGCTAATTCTGGCTACACCTTC. It yields the protein CASSLGPANSGYTF.

This clonotype has just a few counts. This chain uses TRBV4-3 with TRBJ2-4; possibly TRBD1 or TRBD2 for D (6 bases each). CDR1 is LGHNA, CDR2 YSLEER, per germline. The CDR3 spans 18 residues. Trimming cost V 0 bases and J 0 bases, with 15 bases left between them. CDR3 nucleotides: TGCGCCAGCAGCCAAGATTTCAGGGGACTCTTAGCCAAAAACATTCAGTACTTC. Translated, it gives CASSQDFRGLLAKNIQYF.

This clonotype was counted many times. The V call is TRBV12-3 or TRBV12-4, the J call TRBJ2-7; D uncertain. CDR3 length: 12 residues. The ends were cut back, 6 bases at V and 3 bases at J, with 9 bases in the middle. CDR3 loop: CASRLEDYEQYF. For the CDR3, the DNA is TGTGCCAGCAGGCTTGAGGACTACGAGCAGTACTTC.

As to this clonotype: The CDR3 does not end in the conserved phenylalanine or tryptophan, so this is likely a read error. Because the CDR3's place on the DNA is in doubt, the DNA is left out and the CDR3 is given as listed by TCRdb. This sequence joins TRBV9 and TRBJ2-2; no check of the table's D call, TRBD2, against the DNA was made. 8 amino acids form the CDR3, both terminal residues included. Germline CDR1 and CDR2: SGDLS and YYNGEE. The CDR3 sequence is CASSPGLA.

The V and J genes are TRBV10-3 and TRBJ2-3; D is ambiguous. The germline CDR1 and CDR2 sequences are ENHRY and SYGVKD. This CDR3 contains 18 residues. The ends were cut back, 0 bases at V and 0 bases at J, with 16 bases in the middle. The CDR3 here is CAISESPLLLTSTDTQYF. As DNA, the CDR3 is TGTGCCATCAGTGAGTCACCGCTTTTGTTAACTAGCACAGATACGCAGTATTTT.

The chain is built from TRBV19 and TRBJ2-3, with TRBD2 identical over 10 bases. V shed 6 bases and J 6 bases; nucleotides not matched to a gene: 12. CDR1 and CDR2 (germline): LNHDA, SQIVND (reference sequence). The CDR3 has 16 residues. CDR3 DNA sequence: TGTGCCAGTAGCAGAGGAGCGGGAGGGCCTGTGGATACGCAGTATTTT. Translation: CASSRGAGGPVDTQYF.

The chain joins TRBV24-1 to TRBJ2-7, with a tentative D call TRBD1 (6 bases). This CDR3 has 16 amino acids. Trimming shortened V by 3 bases and J by 4 bases, and 18 bases separated the two germline ends. CDR1 is KGHDR and CDR2 is SFDVKD in the germline V gene. The CDR3 loop is CATSDTLVPGDYEQYF. The CDR3 bases are TGTGCCACCAGTGATACATTAGTCCCAGGGGATTACGAGCAGTACTTC.

This clonotype was counted ten times or more. The chain combines TRBV11-2 with TRBJ2-1, with 7 bases fitting TRBD1. Germline V CDR1 and CDR2: SGHAT, FQNNGV. J lost 3 bases, V lost 1 base, and 6 bases had no gene match. CDR3 length: 16 amino acids. CDR3 in DNA: TGTGCCAGCAGCTTAGTTACGGGACAGCTCTACAATGAGCAGTTCTTC. This translates into CASSLVTGQLYNEQFF.

V gene TRBV11-2 combines with J gene TRBJ2-3; D not resolved. The CDR3 is 14 amino acids. Deletions cut 7 bases from V and 0 bases from J, with 11 bases between. CDR1 and CDR2 (germline): SGHAT, FQNNGV. Written as DNA, the CDR3 is TGTGCCAGCATCTCGAGTATTAGCACAGATACGCAGTATTTT. Protein sequence: CASISSISTDTQYF.